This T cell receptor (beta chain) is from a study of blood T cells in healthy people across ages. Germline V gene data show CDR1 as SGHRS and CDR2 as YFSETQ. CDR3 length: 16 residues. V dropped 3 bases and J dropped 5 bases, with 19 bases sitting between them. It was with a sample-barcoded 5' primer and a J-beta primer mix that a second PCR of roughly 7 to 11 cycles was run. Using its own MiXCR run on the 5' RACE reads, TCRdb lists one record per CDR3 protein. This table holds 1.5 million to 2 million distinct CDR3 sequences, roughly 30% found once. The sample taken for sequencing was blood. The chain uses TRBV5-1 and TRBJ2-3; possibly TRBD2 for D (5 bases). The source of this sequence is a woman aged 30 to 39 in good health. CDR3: CASSSLAGGKGDTQYF. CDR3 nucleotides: TGCGCCAGCAGCTCCCTGGCAGGAGGTAAGGGAGATACGCAGTATTTT.